This T cell receptor beta chain was observed in a study of T cell responses to AZD1222 COVID-19 vaccine. Whole-study findings and limits: Baseline antibody screening turned up just a handful of seropositive AZD1222 recipients.

Here immunoSEQ multiplex PCR was the method, and the copy in TCRdb shows in-frame clones only, minus some. The data show 70,000 to 85,000 clones, just over 85% seen once. Notes on this clone: Its target is unknown.

Germline assignment: CDR1 SGHNT and CDR2 YYREEE (reference sequence). V shed 7 bases, J shed 6 bases, and the junction held 9 bases outside the gene matches. CDR3 length: 14 residues. This chain connects TRBV5-4 to TRBJ2-3; 9 nucleotides agree with TRBD1. The TCR was taken from an adult in good health. The starting material was peripheral blood, obtained on day 0 of AZD1222 vaccination. The CDR3 DNA sequence: TGTGCCAGCGGGCCGGGACAGGGATTTGATACGCAGTATTTT. Its translation: CASGPGQGFDTQYF.